This T cell receptor (beta chain) was obtained from a study of vaccination and CD4 T cells after COVID-19. An Oncomine TCR Beta short-read assay was used to sequence the DNA from cultured CD4+ T cells. CD4+ T cells were cultured, and genomic DNA was extracted from them. TCRdb reanalysed the PCR reads using MiXCR and keeps one entry per CDR3 protein. The sample yields tens of thousands of distinct CDR3 sequences, roughly 52% seen once. The treatment: roughly 10-day PBMC culture with coronavirus spike peptide pools or control peptides (ViraFEST assay). This clonotype was seen just once. No antigen is known for it. The ends lost 6 bases at V and 6 bases at J; junction bases unmatched: 9. The CDR3 covers 15 residues.

The rearrangement joins TRBV12-3 or TRBV12-4 to TRBJ1-5; TRBD1 matches 9 bases. This sequence was found in a human donor who received a COVID-19 vaccine. The starting material was CD4+ T cells from blood, cultured in vitro, obtained before SARS-CoV-2 vaccination. CDR3 nucleotide sequence: TGTGCCAGCAGACCCACAGGGGGCGCGGGTCAGCCCCAGCATTTT. Protein product: CASRPTGGAGQPQHF.